The 24 T cell receptor beta chains in this list originate from one sample, sequenced in a study of tumor-infiltrating lymphocytes in oesophageal squamous cell carcinoma. MiXCR was run by TCRdb on the PCR reads, yielding one entry per CDR3 protein. This sample has 15,000 to 20,000 distinct CDR3 sequences, with around 40% found just once. Input material: esophageal tumor tissue. All receptors come from a male donor with esophageal squamous cell carcinoma.

Of note for this clonotype: The missing conserved phenylalanine or tryptophan at the end of this CDR3 makes a read error likely. The CDR3 coding sequence is TGTGCCAGCTCACTCACCGACAGGGAAAGGGAGCAGTACTCC. Residues: CASSLTDREREQYS. The chain employs TRBV18 and TRBJ2-7; TRBD1 agrees at 7 bases. Germline V CDR1 and CDR2: KGHSH, LQKENI. V shed 4 bases, J shed 7 bases, and the junction held 10 bases outside the gene matches. This CDR3 contains 14 residues.

V is TRBV29-1 and J is TRBJ1-1; D gene uncertain. Trimming removed 5 bases from V and 0 bases from J, with 10 bases in between. The CDR3 is 13 residues long. CDR1 and CDR2 (germline): SQVTM, ANQGSEA. CDR3 sequence: CSVQVELNTEAFF. CDR3 nucleotide sequence: TGCAGCGTTCAAGTCGAACTGAACACTGAAGCTTTCTTT.

The sample holds many counts of this clonotype. V gene TRBV6-2 or TRBV6-3 combines with J gene TRBJ1-1, with a possible D match to TRBD1 (5 bases). The germline V and J ends were trimmed by 7 bases and 6 bases, with 15 bases remaining between them. The length of the CDR3 is 13 residues. In germline, CDR1 is MNHEY, CDR2 SVGEGT. This CDR3 reads CASTHHDRSEAFF. The CDR3 DNA is TGTGCCAGCACCCATCACGACAGATCTGAAGCTTTCTTT.

This clonotype has at least ten counts. J is TRBJ2-1 and V is TRBV7-2, with 13 bases lining up with TRBD2. The end of the DNA fits TRBJ2-7 better, so the J call may be wrong. CDR1 and CDR2 (germline): SGHTA, FQGNSA. The CDR3 loop spans 18 amino acids. In DNA form, the CDR3 reads TGTGCCAGCAGCTCCGGACTAGCGGGAGCGTCTATCTCCTACGAGCAGTACTTC. Translated, it gives CASSSGLAGASISYEQYF.

The rearrangement joins TRBV6-2 or TRBV6-3 to TRBJ1-4; D gene unclear. Per the germline V gene, CDR1 is MNHEY and CDR2 is SVGEGT. This CDR3 is 15 amino acids long. Trimming left V 5 bases short and J 8 bases short, with 18 bases between. The CDR3: CASSEVVPLQEKLFF. The CDR3 bases are TGTGCCAGCAGTGAAGTTGTCCCCCTCCAGGAAAAACTGTTTTTT.

This sequence joins TRBV7-3 and TRBJ2-5; 9 nucleotides align to TRBD2. V shed 1 base, J shed 11 bases, and the junction held 14 bases outside the gene matches. Germline-derived CDR1 and CDR2 are SGHTA and FQGTGA. The CDR3 is 16 amino acids. The CDR3 region is CASSLKGTSSYNEQYF. CDR3 sequence (DNA): TGTGCCAGCAGCTTAAAGGGGACTAGCTCCTACAATGAGCAGTACTTC.

This chain uses TRBV10-3 with TRBJ1-2; the match to TRBD1 covers 7 bases. The junction had 7 bases not matched to a gene; V was cut back by 7 bases and J by 5 bases. Germline loops: CDR1 ENHRY, CDR2 SYGVKD. CDR3 length: 13 amino acids. The CDR3 loop is CAINGQEEYGYTF. The CDR3 DNA reads as TGTGCCATCAATGGACAGGAGGAGTATGGCTACACCTTC.

Within the sample, this clonotype is large (0.1 to 1%). The CDR3 nucleotides read TGTGCCAGCAGCTTAGCCCCCCTGAATCCCTATGGCTACACCTTC. Its translation is CASSLAPLNPYGYTF. The V call is TRBV7-9, the J call TRBJ1-2, with unresolved D. The CDR3 has 15 residues. CDR1 is SEHNR, CDR2 FQNEAQ, per germline (reference sequence). The V end was cut by 0 bases, the J end by 4 bases, with 12 bases between.

The chain is built from TRBV5-4 and TRBJ2-6, with 9 bases fitting TRBD2. The J call may be in error: the DNA end matches TRBJ2-7 better. The CDR3 sequence is 15 residues long. Germline CDR1 is SGHNT and CDR2 is YYREEE (reference sequence). CDR3 residues: CASSSRTSASYEQYF. As DNA, the CDR3 is TGTGCCAGCAGCTCTAGGACTAGCGCATCCTACGAGCAGTACTTC.

This clonotype was found many times. In nucleotides, the CDR3 is TGTGCCAGCAGTTTATGGGTAGCGGGAGATAATGAGCAGTTCTTC. As protein: CASSLWVAGDNEQFF. The chain links TRBV27 to TRBJ2-1; 9 nucleotides agree with TRBD2. CDR3 length: 15 amino acids. V shed 1 base, J shed 7 bases, and the junction held 5 bases outside the gene matches. Germline assignment: CDR1 MNHEY and CDR2 SMNVEV (reference sequence).

V usage is TRBV28 and J usage is TRBJ2-1; 12 bases align to TRBD2. V was clipped by 5 bases and J by 8 bases; unmatched bases: 7. The CDR3 runs to 15 residues. Germline V gene sequence: CDR1 MDHEN, CDR2 SYDVKM. The CDR3 region is CASSPGLAGSDEQFF. The DNA of the CDR3 is TGTGCCAGCAGTCCCGGACTAGCGGGGAGCGATGAGCAGTTCTTC. Filled out from reference TRBV28 and TRBJ2-1, the complete variable domain reads DVKVTQSSRYLVKRTGEKVFLECVQDMDHENMFWYRQDPGLGLRLIYFSYDVKMKEKGDIPEGYSVSREKKERFSLILESASTNQTSMYLCASSPGLAGSDEQFFGPGTRLTVL.

This chain links TRBV27 with TRBJ2-1; D may match TRBD1 or TRBD2 (5 bases each). The V gene lost 6 bases and the J gene lost 5 bases, with 14 bases spanning the gap. The CDR3 loop spans 14 amino acids. Per the germline V gene, CDR1 is MNHEY and CDR2 is SMNVEV (reference sequence). The CDR3 protein is CASSRRGADNEQFF. CDR3 bases: TGTGCCAGCAGCCGTAGGGGAGCTGACAATGAGCAGTTCTTC.

This clonotype has a handful of counts. A read error may explain this, as a much larger clone is one base away. The chain is built from TRBV6-1 and TRBJ2-6, with 7 bases matching TRBD1. Matching the DNA end better, TRBJ2-1 makes the J call doubtful. Germline CDR1 reads MNHNS; CDR2 reads SASEGT. This CDR3 spans 13 amino acids. The CDR3 is CASRRTGVYEQFF. CDR3 DNA sequence: TGTGCCAGCAGGAGGACAGGTGTCTACGAGCAGTTCTTC.

In the case of this clonotype: The junction differs from germline at one of its ends, possibly a read error. The CDR3 bases are TGTGCTAGCAGCCCCCGCAGGGCTACGGGAGGCGCTTTAAACAATGAGCAGTTCTTC. Amino acids: CASSPRRATGGALNNEQFF. This chain connects TRBV7-7 to TRBJ2-6, with TRBD2 identical over 7 bases. The last part of the DNA fits TRBJ2-1 better; the J call may be wrong. This CDR3 has 19 residues. Germline CDR1 SSHAT, CDR2 FNYEAQ (reference sequence).

This clonotype was recorded many times. The chain employs TRBV6-6 and TRBJ2-3; 8 nucleotides line up with TRBD2. CDR3 length: 16 residues. Germline V gene lookup returns CDR1 MNHNY and CDR2 SVGAGI (reference sequence). Unmatched junction bases numbered 7, after V lost 0 bases and J lost 5 bases. The CDR3 coding sequence is TGTGCCAGCAGTTACTCGGTTGCGGGAGGTGAAGATACGCAGTATTTT. This encodes CASSYSVAGGEDTQYF.

This clonotype was detected once. The chain joins TRBV18 to TRBJ1-5, with D possibly TRBD1 on 5 matching bases. The CDR3 totals 15 residues. Deletions cut 8 bases from V and 4 bases from J, with 18 bases between. Germline values: CDR1 KGHSH, CDR2 LQKENI. CDR3 protein: CASTQAGTGNQPQHF. The CDR3 nucleotides are TGTGCCAGCACACAAGCCGGGACGGGGAATCAGCCCCAGCATTTT. The full variable domain, rest sourced from reference TRBV18 and TRBJ1-5, is NAGVMQNPRHLVRRRGQEARLRCSPMKGHSHVYWYRQLPEEGLKFMVYLQKENIIDESGMPKERFSAEFPKEGPSILRIQQVVRGDSAAYFCASTQAGTGNQPQHFGDGTRLSIL.

This clonotype was found a few times. The V gene is TRBV24-1, the J gene TRBJ2-5; tentative D call: TRBD2 (5 bases). TRBJ2-7 matches the DNA end more closely, so the J call is doubtful. Per germline, CDR1 KGHDR and CDR2 SFDVKD. The CDR3 contains 15 residues. The CDR3, as DNA: TGTGCCACCAGTGACCCCGGAGCGGCTGTCTACGAGCAGTACTTC. This encodes CATSDPGAAVYEQYF.

This clonotype occurred many times. This chain joins TRBV5-8 and TRBJ2-3; no clear D gene. CDR1 SGHTS and CDR2 YDEGEE come from the germline V gene. The ends were cut back, 4 bases at V and 3 bases at J, with 6 bases in the middle. The CDR3 totals 12 residues. The CDR3: CASSTNTDTQYF. The CDR3 region has the DNA TGTGCCAGCAGCACCAATACAGATACGCAGTATTTT.

The V gene is TRBV3-1, the J gene TRBJ2-7; 8 positions match TRBD1. The germline CDR1 and CDR2 sequences are LGHDT and YNNKEL (reference sequence). V lost 3 bases, J lost 2 bases, and 6 bases stayed unmatched. This CDR3 comprises 15 residues. Written as DNA, the CDR3 is TGTGCCAGCAGCCACGTGGACAGGGCCCCCTACGAGCAGTACTTC. This sequence encodes CASSHVDRAPYEQYF.

This clonotype was detected many times. The chain has TRBV6-1 and TRBJ2-7; 10 positions match TRBD1. The CDR3 runs 15 residues. V shed 6 bases and J 3 bases; nucleotides not matched to a gene: 8. Per the germline V gene, CDR1 is MNHNS and CDR2 is SASEGT. The chain's CDR3 is CASRLAGTGVYEQYF. For the CDR3, the DNA is TGTGCCAGCAGATTAGCCGGGACAGGGGTCTACGAGCAGTACTTC.

The chain carries TRBV7-6 and TRBJ2-2, with 7 bases fitting TRBD1. The CDR3 spans 18 residues. Trimming took 2 bases from V and 3 from J; bases not matched to a gene: 12. CDR1 is SGHVS, CDR2 FNYEAQ, per germline. DNA for the CDR3: TGTGCCAGCAGCTTAATGCGCGGAGACAGGGCCCACACCGGGGAGCTGTTTTTT. Translation gives CASSLMRGDRAHTGELFF. Filled out from reference TRBV7-6 and TRBJ2-2, the complete variable domain reads GAGVSQSPRYKVTKRGQDVALRCDPISGHVSLYWYRQALGQGPEFLTYFNYEAQQDKSGLPNDRFSAERPEGSISTLTIQRTEQRDSAMYRCASSLMRGDRAHTGELFFGEGSRLTVL.

This clonotype was recorded many times. V is TRBV18 and J is TRBJ2-4; D unclear. The end of the DNA fits TRBJ2-5 better, so the J call may be wrong. This CDR3 contains 13 residues. Germline V gene sequence: CDR1 KGHSH, CDR2 LQKENI. Here the CDR3 reads CASSPPQTETQYF. CDR3 DNA sequence: TGTGCCAGCTCACCACCCCAGACAGAGACCCAGTACTTC.

This clonotype was detected ten times or more. This chain links TRBV5-6 with TRBJ2-7; tentative D call: TRBD2 (5 bases). Germline lookup yields CDR1 SGHDT and CDR2 YYEEEE. V lost 6 bases and J lost 6, with 19 bases in between. This CDR3 region has 14 residues. The CDR3 sequence is CASTGSGKKPEQYF. Written as DNA, the CDR3 is TGTGCCAGCACCGGATCCGGGAAAAAGCCCGAGCAGTACTTC.

This clonotype has a count of ten or more. The chain has TRBV27 and TRBJ2-3, with 9 bases lining up with TRBD2. V dropped 7 bases and J dropped 4; count of bases not matched to a gene: 12. The CDR3 runs to 16 residues. Germline lookup yields CDR1 MNHEY and CDR2 SMNVEV (reference sequence). The CDR3 here is CASTEVAGGPPDTQYF. DNA for the CDR3: TGTGCCAGCACCGAAGTCGCGGGAGGGCCCCCAGATACGCAGTATTTT.